The clone carrying this TCR beta chain has a single count. What it binds is not known. This specimen belongs to a study of STAT3 mutations in large granular lymphocyte leukemia. TCRbeta libraries averaged roughly 40,000 productive templates per sample. Profiled with immunoSEQ multiplex PCR; TCRdb holds only in-frame clones, not every one. There are 12,000 or so clones in the sample; 85% occur only once, and less than 90% lies in the top ten. V gave up 0 bases and J gave up 3 bases, with 11 bases separating them. The germline gives CDR1 LGHNA, CDR2 YNFKEQ. There are 15 residues in the CDR3. Notes on the study in general: Every T-cell large granular lymphocyte leukemia patient had at least one immunodominant TCR beta clonotype.

This TCR was sampled from a man older than 75 with T-cell large granular lymphocyte leukemia. Some clones in this sample may be carry-over from other donors' samples. The sample taken for sequencing was peripheral blood mononuclear cells. The chain uses TRBV4-2 and TRBJ1-2, with no clear D. The DNA for the CDR3 is TGTGCCAGCAGCCAAGATGCGAGTTCGCACTATGGCTACACCTTC. Translated, it gives CASSQDASSHYGYTF.